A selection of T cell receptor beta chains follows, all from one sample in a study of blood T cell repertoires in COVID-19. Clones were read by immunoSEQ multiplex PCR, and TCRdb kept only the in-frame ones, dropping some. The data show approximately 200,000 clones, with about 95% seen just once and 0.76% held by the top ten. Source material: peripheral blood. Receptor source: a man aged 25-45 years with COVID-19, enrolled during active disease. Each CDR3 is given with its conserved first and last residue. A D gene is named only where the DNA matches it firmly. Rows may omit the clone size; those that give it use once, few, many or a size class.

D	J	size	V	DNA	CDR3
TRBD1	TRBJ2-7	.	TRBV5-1	TGCGCCAGCAGCTGGTCCCCGACAGACAGGGCACCCTACGAGCAGTACTTC	CASSWSPTDRAPYEQYF
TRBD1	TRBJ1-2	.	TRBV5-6	TGTGCCAGCAGCTTGGACCCCCTAGTTATGACAGGGCGAGGCTACACCTTC	CASSLDPLVMTGRGYTF
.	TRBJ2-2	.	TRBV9	TGTGCCAGCAGCGGGCAACAGGGCCCCACCGGGGAGCTGTTTTTT	CASSGQQGPTGELFF
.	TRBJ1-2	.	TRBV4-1	TGCGCCAGCAGCCAAGAGGCGGTTAACTATGGCTACACCTTC	CASSQEAVNYGYTF
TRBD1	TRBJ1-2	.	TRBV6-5	TGTGCCAGCAGTTCGGGACAGGGGTGGTGGTATGGCTACACCTTC	CASSSGQGWWYGYTF
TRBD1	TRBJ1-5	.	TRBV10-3	TGTGCCACACAGGGACAGTACAATCAGCCCCAGCATTTT	CATQGQYNQPQHF
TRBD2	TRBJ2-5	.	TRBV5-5	TGTGCCAGCAGCTACCGAGTCGAGCGGGGGGTCCTCGCCGGAGGGGAGACCCAGTACTTC	CASSYRVERGVLAGGETQYF
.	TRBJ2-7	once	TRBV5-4	TGTGCCAGCAGCGTACAGGGGGGGCCCTACGAGCAGTACTTC	CASSVQGGPYEQYF
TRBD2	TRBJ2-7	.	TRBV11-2	TGTGCCAGCAGCTTCGGGACTAGCACCTACGAGCAGTACTTC	CASSFGTSTYEQYF
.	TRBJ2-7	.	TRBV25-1	TGTGCCAGCAATCAGGGAGAGCAGTACTTC	CASNQGEQYF
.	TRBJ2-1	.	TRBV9	TGTGCCAGCAGCGTAGCGGCCTACAATGAGCAGTTCTTC	CASSVAAYNEQFF
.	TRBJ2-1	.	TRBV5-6	TGTGCCAGCAGCGCCGAAACCCTATACAATGAGCAGTTCTTC	CASSAETLYNEQFF
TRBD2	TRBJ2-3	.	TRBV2	TGTGCCAGCAGTGATGAGGCGGGGGGGGCGACAGATACGCAGTATTTT	CASSDEAGGATDTQYF
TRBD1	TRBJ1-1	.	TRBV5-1	TGCGCCAGCAGCGAAGGACAGGGACTTGAAGCTTTCTTT	CASSEGQGLEAFF
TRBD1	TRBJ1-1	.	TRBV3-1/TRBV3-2	TGTGCCAGCAGCCAAGATTCAGGGGGCCTGTTGGCTTTCTTT	CASSQDSGGLLAFF
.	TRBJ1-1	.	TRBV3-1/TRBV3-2	TGTGCCAGCAGCCAAGAGTTCGGCACTGAAGCTTTCTTT	CASSQEFGTEAFF
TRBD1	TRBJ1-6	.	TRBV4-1	TGCGCCAGCAGCCAAGGGGCAGGGGGTACCGGACTGAATAATTCACCCCTCCACTTT	CASSQGAGGTGLNNSPLHF
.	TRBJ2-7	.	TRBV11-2	TGTGCCAGCAGCCCTGCAACTCTCTACGAGCAGTACTTC	CASSPATLYEQYF
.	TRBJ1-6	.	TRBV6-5	TGTGCCAGCAGTCAGAGACGGGAAAATTCACCCCTCCACTTT	CASSQRRENSPLHF
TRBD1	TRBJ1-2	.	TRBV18	TGTGCCAGCTCACTATTCCGGGACAGCAGCTATGGCTACACCTTC	CASSLFRDSSYGYTF
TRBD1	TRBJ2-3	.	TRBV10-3	TGTGCCATCAGTGAACAGCCGGGACAGGGCCTCCCGACAGATACGCAGTATTTT	CAISEQPGQGLPTDTQYF
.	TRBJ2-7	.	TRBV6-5	TGTGCCACCCGCCAGGGGTTGGAGTCCTACGAGCAGTACTTC	CATRQGLESYEQYF
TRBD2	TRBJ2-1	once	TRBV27	TGTGCCAGCGGGACTAGCGGGGGGTTGTCCTACAATGAGCAGTTCTTC	CASGTSGGLSYNEQFF
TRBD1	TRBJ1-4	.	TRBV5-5	TGTGCCAGCAGCCTGTCCGGGACAGGGATGTTTCGGCTTAATGAAAAACTGTTTTTT	CASSLSGTGMFRLNEKLFF
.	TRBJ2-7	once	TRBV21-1	TGTGCCAGCAGCAAAGGGGACAGACCTTACGAGCAGTACTTC	CASSKGDRPYEQYF
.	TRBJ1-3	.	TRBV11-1	TGTGCCAGCAGCTTGAGAGGAAACACCATATATTTT	CASSLRGNTIYF
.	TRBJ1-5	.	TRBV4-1	TGCGCCAGCAGCCGGACAGTTGGCAATCAGCCCCAGCATTTT	CASSRTVGNQPQHF
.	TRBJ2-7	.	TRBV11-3	TGTGCCAGCAGCTTCGGAGTTAGGCACGAGCAGTACTTC	CASSFGVRHEQYF
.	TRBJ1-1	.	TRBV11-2	TGTGCCAGCAGCCTTCAGCTCGGGGGGAGTGAAGCTTTCTTT	CASSLQLGGSEAFF
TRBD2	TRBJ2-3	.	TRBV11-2	TGTGCCAGCCCGGGGACTAGCGGATTCACAGATACGCAGTATTTT	CASPGTSGFTDTQYF
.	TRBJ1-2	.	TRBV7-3	TGTGCCAGCAGCGCTGGGCTGGCCTATGGCTACACCTTC	CASSAGLAYGYTF
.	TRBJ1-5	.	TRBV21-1	TGTGCCAGCAGCAAAGTGGGGGACAGGGGGCTTAAACAGCCCCAGCATTTT	CASSKVGDRGLKQPQHF
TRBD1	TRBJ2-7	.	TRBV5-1	TGCGCCAGCAGCCTACAGGGACAGGGGACCTACGAGCAGTACTTC	CASSLQGQGTYEQYF
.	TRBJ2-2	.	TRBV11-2	TGTGCCAGCAGCACGTACAGGGAGGGGCGCGGGGAGCTGTTTTTT	CASSTYREGRGELFF
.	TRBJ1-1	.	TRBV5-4	TGTGCCAGCAGCCAGGGTGGTTCTTCTATGAACACTGAAGCTTTCTTT	CASSQGGSSMNTEAFF
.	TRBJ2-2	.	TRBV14	TGTGCCAGCAGCCAAGAACTAGGCGGGGTCAACACCGGGGAGCTGTTTTTT	CASSQELGGVNTGELFF
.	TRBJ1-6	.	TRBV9	TGTGCCAGCAGCTTGGGTGGGGCAGCCTATAATTCACCCCTCCACTTT	CASSLGGAAYNSPLHF
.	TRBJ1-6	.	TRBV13	TGTGCCAGCTCCCCCCGTGGGCCGGGGGTGATGAGCTCCTATAATTCACCCCTCCACTTT	CASSPRGPGVMSSYNSPLHF
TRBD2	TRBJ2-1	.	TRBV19	TGTGCCAGTAGCCATAGCGGGGGGGCCCATGAGCAGTTCTTC	CASSHSGGAHEQFF
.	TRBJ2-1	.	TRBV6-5	TGTGCCAGCACCCCTGGGGGGAAGGAGCAGTTCTTC	CASTPGGKEQFF
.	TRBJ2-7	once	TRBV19	TGTGCCAGTAGTATTCGGGGGGCCTATCCCTACGAGCAGTACTTC	CASSIRGAYPYEQYF
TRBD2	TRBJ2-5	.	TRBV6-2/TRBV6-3	TGTGCCAGCAGTCAAGGACTAGCGGGGGAAAAGACCCAGTACTTC	CASSQGLAGEKTQYF
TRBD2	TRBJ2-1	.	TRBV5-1	TGCGCCAGCAGCTTGATCAGGGAGGGCTACAATGAGCAGTTCTTC	CASSLIREGYNEQFF
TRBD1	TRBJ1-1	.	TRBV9	TGTGCCAGCAGCGTAGGGGACAGGGGTTATTCTGAAGCTTTCTTT	CASSVGDRGYSEAFF
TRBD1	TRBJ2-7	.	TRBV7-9	TGTGCCAGCAGCTTATGGGACAGGGGGTCCACCTACGAGCAGTACTTC	CASSLWDRGSTYEQYF
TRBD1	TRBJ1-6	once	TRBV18	TGTGCCAGCTCCGCCGTAGCCGGGACAGGGGGCGAATCACCCCTCCACTTT	CASSAVAGTGGESPLHF
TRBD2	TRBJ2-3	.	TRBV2	TGTGCCAGCAGTGAAGCGCTGAGCGGGGTGAGCACAGATACGCAGTATTTT	CASSEALSGVSTDTQYF
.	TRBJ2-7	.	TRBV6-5	TGTGCCAGCACGAAAGGGGCAGACCTCTCCTACGAGCAGTACTTC	CASTKGADLSYEQYF
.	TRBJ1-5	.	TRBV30	TGTGCCTGGAGTGAGGCGGGAAATCAGCCCCAGCATTTT	CAWSEAGNQPQHF
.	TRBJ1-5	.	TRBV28	TGTGCCAGCAGAGGGGGAAGAGGCAGCAATCAGCCCCAGCATTTT	CASRGGRGSNQPQHF
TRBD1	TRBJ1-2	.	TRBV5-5	TGTGCCAGCAGCTCCCGGACAGGCTATGGCTACACCTTC	CASSSRTGYGYTF
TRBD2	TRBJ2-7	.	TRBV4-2	TGTGCCAGCAGCCCCGGGACTAGCGGGGGGAGCTCCTACGAGCAGTACTTC	CASSPGTSGGSSYEQYF
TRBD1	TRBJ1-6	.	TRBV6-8	TGTGCCAGCTTAGGGGACAGACTAAATTCACCCCTCCACTTT	CASLGDRLNSPLHF
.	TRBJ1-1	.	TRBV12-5	TGTGCTAGTGGTCGCCGGGAGACGGAAGCTTTCTTT	CASGRRETEAFF